The 12 T cell receptor beta chains below all came from one sample that was sequenced in a study of tumor and adjacent non-tumor tissue in lung cancer (dated by TCRdb to the late 2010s). Library creation used multiplex PCR. TCRdb records Illumina HiSeq 2500 as the sequencer. TCRbeta libraries were constructed through three rounds of nested PCR with primers (Table S4) according to protocols adapted from ARM-PCR. The public reads were quality trimmed at Q25 with fastp and then assembled into clones with MiXCR by TCRdb, keeping productive beta chains. Identical CDR3 protein sequences are pooled into one entry, listed with their most common genes and DNA. In this sample the table shows some 78,000 distinct CDR3 sequences, 75% to 90% of which occur a single time. The ten largest clones capture about an eighth of the sample. RNA was isolated from bulk unsorted tissue, and RNA quality was assessed with a NanoDrop ND-1000 and an Agilent 2100.

The sample consisted of lung tumor tissue. The receptors were gathered from a woman between 45 and 60 years old with non-small cell lung cancer.

Turning to this clonotype: The junction shows a germline mismatch at one end, possibly a read error. This chain connects TRBV12-3 or TRBV12-4 to TRBJ2-7; no definite D call. The CDR3 consists of 12 residues. CDR3 nucleotide sequence: TGTGCCACCCAGAGCGAAAACTACGAGCAGTATTTC. It translates to CATQSENYEQYF.

The genes are TRBV29-1 and TRBJ2-7, with D perhaps TRBD1 (5 bases). V lost 4 bases, J lost 4 bases, and 17 bases lay in between. This CDR3 comprises 14 residues. Germline CDR1 and CDR2: SQVTM and ANQGSEA. CDR3: CSVGSAWGRYEQYF. In nucleotides, the CDR3 is TGCAGCGTTGGTTCGGCATGGGGCCGGTACGAGCAGTACTTC.

The table lists this clonotype with many counts. This chain joins TRBV14 and TRBJ1-2; no clear D. The CDR3 covers 14 residues. Trimming removed 1 base at V and 5 bases at J, with 11 bases between. The V gene's germline CDR1 is SGHDN and CDR2 FVKESK. The CDR3 spells CASSQVGSSYGYTF. Written as DNA, the CDR3 is TGTGCCAGCAGCCAAGTTGGTTCTTCGTATGGCTACACCTTC.

About this clonotype itself: Because the CDR3 is missing its conserved closing phenylalanine or tryptophan, this is likely a read error. This chain connects TRBV20-1 to TRBJ2-1; the D gene is possibly TRBD1 (6 bases). CDR3 size: 12 residues. The germline V gene has CDR1 DFQATT and CDR2 SNEGSKA (reference sequence). The CDR3 coding sequence is TGCAGTGCTAGCAGGGGAAGGAATGATCAGTTCTTA. It codes for CSASRGRNDQFL.

Turning to this clonotype: Germline and junction disagree at one end, which may indicate a read error. The chain is built from TRBV11-2 and TRBJ2-7, with 7 bases that match TRBD1. This CDR3 is built from 15 residues. Germline values: CDR1 SGHAT, CDR2 FQNNGV. Here the CDR3 reads CASRFSTGVTYEQYF. CDR3 sequence (DNA): TGTGCCAGCAGATTCAGTACAGGGGTTACCTACGAGCAATACTTC.

For this clonotype: Because the CDR3 is missing its conserved closing phenylalanine or tryptophan, this is likely a read error. The DNA is left out, because the CDR3 cannot be placed on it with certainty; the CDR3 is given as TCRdb lists it. This chain uses TRBV11-2 with TRBJ1-2. Counting both end residues, the CDR3 totals 14 amino acids. Germline values: CDR1 SGHAT, CDR2 FQNNGV. Here the CDR3 reads CANNLTRTNYGCTI.

A note on this clonotype: At one end, the junction sequence differs from germline, possibly due to a read error. V usage is TRBV20-1 and J usage is TRBJ2-3; 8 positions match TRBD2. The CDR3 covers 14 residues. Germline CDR1 is DFQATT and CDR2 is SNEGSKA (reference sequence). Here the CDR3 DNA reads TGCAGTGTGGCCGGGACTAGTTTGACAGATACGCAATATTTT. It codes for CSVAGTSLTDTQYF.

This chain links TRBV6-2 or TRBV6-3 with TRBJ2-3, with D possibly matching TRBD2 (6 bases). The CDR3 has 17 amino acids. From germline, CDR1 is MNHEY and CDR2 SVGEGT. The V and J ends lost 9 bases and 6 bases respectively, with 28 bases between them. The chain's CDR3 is CASSDLRRRAVVDTQYF. CDR3 nucleotides: TGTGCCAGTAGCGACCTCAGGAGGAGGGCGGTCGTTGATACGCAGTATTTT.

This clonotype was counted a few times. The J gene is TRBJ2-1, the V gene TRBV30, with 11 positions matching TRBD1. The CDR3 covers 14 residues. V lost 7 bases to trimming and J lost 8 bases; unmatched junction nucleotides: 10. Germline V CDR1 and CDR2: GTSNPN, SVGIG (reference sequence). CDR3: CASTGTGGFYEQFF. Here the CDR3 DNA reads TGTGCCTCCACCGGGACAGGGGGTTTCTATGAGCAGTTCTTC.

Concerning this clonotype itself: Compared with germline, one end of the junction differs, possibly owing to a read error. V usage is TRBV6-2 or TRBV6-3 and J usage is TRBJ1-2; D is undetermined. Per the germline V gene, CDR1 is MNHEY and CDR2 is SVGEGT. This CDR3 has 16 amino acids. The CDR3 here is CGSTPHQSGGAYGYTF. The CDR3 DNA reads TGTGGCAGCACTCCCCATCAATCGGGAGGCGCTTATGGCTACACCTTC.

This clonotype appeared once. A clone one base away is much larger, so this may be a read error. V usage is TRBV7-9 and J usage is TRBJ2-3; 7 bases agree with TRBD2. Trimming cost V 5 bases and J 7 bases; bases outside gene matches: 9. Per the germline V gene, CDR1 is SEHNR and CDR2 is FQNEAQ (reference sequence). There are 14 residues in the CDR3. CDR3: CASSAGVGTNTQYF. The CDR3 DNA reads TGTGCCAGCAGCGCGGGAGTGGGTACAAATACGCAGTATTTT.

This clonotype was counted at least ten times. The V and J genes are TRBV5-5 and TRBJ2-5; TRBD2 might be the D (5 bases). V lost 3 bases and J lost 7, with 7 bases in between. There are 11 residues in the CDR3. Germline values: CDR1 SGHKS, CDR2 YYEKEE (reference sequence). The CDR3 nucleotides read TGTGCCAGCAGCTCTGCGGGGACCCAGTACTTC. Its translation: CASSSAGTQYF. Variable domain in full (rest from reference TRBV5-5 and TRBJ2-5): DAGVTQSPTHLIKTRGQQVTLRCSPISGHKSVSWYQQVLGQGPQFIFQYYEKEERGRGNFPDRFSARQFPNYSSELNVNALLLGDSALYLCASSSAGTQYFGPGTRLLVL.